This T cell receptor beta chain was sequenced in a study of shared clonotypes between healthy human individuals (dated by TCRdb to about 2020). Some background on the complete study: A couple of women and a few men aged 18 to 49 years were included in the cohort. For each donor, three plates each were used for CD4 naive and CD4 memory, two plates were used for CD8 naive, and one plate was used for CD8 memory. Leukapheresis yielded between about 0.94 and 8.9 billion PBMCs per donor. Blood TCR repertoires of roughly five healthy adults were deeply sequenced to estimate repertoire size and the extent of clonotype sharing between individuals. Different laboratories and diverse techniques were used to prepare libraries and sequence TCR repertoires, to increase sequencing depth and limit assay-specific biases.

Healthy HIV-negative adults with no recently reported acute infections or vaccinations were included as donors. Only Caucasian adults living in Nashville, Tennessee, USA were represented among the donors. CD4+ T cells were enriched through magnetic negative selection, after which naive cells were positively selected on CD45RA and the remaining negative fraction served as the memory subset. Blood was obtained by leukapheresis, after which PBMCs were separated by Ficoll-Histopaque density gradient centrifugation and cryopreserved in liquid nitrogen vapor phase. Analytical flow cytometry was used to check the purity and quantity of each magnetically sorted T cell population. Genomic DNA was isolated from every sorted fraction and measured by UV absorbance on a Nanodrop 2000c. This clone occurred a few times. Its antigen specificity is not known. It has no much larger one-base neighbor in the sample; base qualities were not kept.

Using the deep immunoSEQ assay, multiplex PCR amplified TCR CDR3 regions from genomic DNA. Extracted genomic DNA from each cell subset was distributed evenly across all wells of several immunoSEQ 96-well plates, and each plate was treated as a replicate. For sorted subsets, 200 ng of genomic DNA, equivalent to 25,000 to 35,000 T cell genomes, went into each replicate PCR. The purified libraries were quantified using a Qubit 3.0 fluorometer, sized with a Bioanalyzer 2100, and then quantified again using the KAPA Library Quantification kit. Every immunoSEQ 96-well plate was sequenced on a dedicated single-read 150-cycle Illumina NextSeq 550 flow cell. The original pipeline was this. The immunoSEQ output contained only junctional sequences without quality scores, so filtering could not match that applied to full-length reads. Sequences were annotated with PyIR, a Python wrapper for IgBLAST v1.9, and V/J genes and CDR3 were assigned using IMGT germline references. Any read was removed if the V/J assignment was weak (E-value above 1e-6), the CDR3 was missing, or the read contained stop codons, out-of-frame junctions, or ambiguous translated residues. V3J clonotypes were defined by identical inferred V gene, J gene, and CDR3 amino acid sequence. Percentage overlap between repertoires was calculated by dividing the number of shared unique clonotypes by the size of the smaller repertoire. Three approaches were used to assess repertoire richness: RTK rarefaction, the Chao1 estimator, and Recon v2.1 estimates of unobserved clonotypes. Generation probabilities for all TCRbeta clonotypes obtained by the gDNA method from a handful of donors were computed using OLGA. The table was pulled from immuneACCESS by TCRdb, which kept in-frame rearrangements only. Such tables lose some clones; where checked, under half of the loss comes from unresolved V genes, and the rest has no known cause. The DNA was the basis for D and trimming; V, J and clone size are from that table. For this sample there are about 980,000 clones; approximately 80% appear just once. The ten largest clonotypes hold roughly 1.5% of the sample.

As encoded in the germline V gene, CDR1 is SGHRS while CDR2 is YFSETQ. Reading from cysteine to phenylalanine, the CDR3 counts 16 amino acids. Only CDR3 DNA remains: 48 bases, in frame from the first base. Trimming takes 2 bases from V and 8 bases from J, and the germline ends sit 20 bases apart. The research as a whole found: Compared with non-shared clonotypes, the clonotypes found in all four sorted-subset donors had higher generation probabilities. Pairwise subsampling indicated that sequencing depth was expected to affect the degree of clonotype sharing among donors. Naive subsets generally had larger estimated clonotype richness than memory subsets. When several donors were compared, the shared fraction of clonotypes was approximately 5% for naive CD4, less than 4% for naive CD8, more than 2% for memory CD4, and around 0.4% for memory CD8. The small number of donors limited the genetic and exposure-history diversity represented. Rarefaction of sorted-subset datasets indicated incomplete sequencing despite the large sequencing depth. Only blood was sampled, and tissue TCR repertoires likely differ from those in blood.

The origin of this receptor is a man younger than 35 in good health. Specimen: memory CD4+ T cells sorted from blood. The intended sense of this specimen's cell subset or site label: CD45RA-negative fraction. This sequence uses TRBV5-1 and TRBJ1-3, with TRBD1 perhaps the D gene, on 6 matching bases. The nucleotides are TGCGCCAGCAGCTTTACCTCCAGGGGTTCGTCGGACACCATATATTTT. This yields the protein CASSFTSRGSSDTIYF.